This entry lists 2 T cell receptor beta chains sequenced from one sample in a study of T cell responses to AZD1222 COVID-19 vaccine. Using immunoSEQ multiplex PCR, the repertoire was profiled, and TCRdb retains in-frame clones only, with some absent. The table lists around 110,000 clones, about 92% of them singletons, with 2.5% to 3.5% in the top ten. The sequenced sample was peripheral blood, obtained on day 0 of AZD1222 vaccination. The receptor source for this set is an adult in good health.

The chain recombines TRBV29-1 with TRBJ1-2; no reliable D call. The length of the CDR3 is 11 residues. V lost 4 bases and J lost 3, with 6 bases in between. The germline gives CDR1 SQVTM, CDR2 ANQGSEA. CDR3 DNA: TGCAGCGTTGTGGACTACTATGGCTACACCTTC. Its translation: CSVVDYYGYTF.

V gene TRBV28 combines with J gene TRBJ2-1, with 7 bases matching TRBD2. V lost 7 bases, J lost 4 bases, and 7 bases stayed unmatched. Germline CDR1 and CDR2: MDHEN and SYDVKM. CDR3 length: 14 residues. The CDR3 loop is CASTRGREYNEQFF. Here the CDR3 DNA reads TGTGCCAGCACCCGAGGGCGGGAGTACAATGAGCAGTTCTTC.